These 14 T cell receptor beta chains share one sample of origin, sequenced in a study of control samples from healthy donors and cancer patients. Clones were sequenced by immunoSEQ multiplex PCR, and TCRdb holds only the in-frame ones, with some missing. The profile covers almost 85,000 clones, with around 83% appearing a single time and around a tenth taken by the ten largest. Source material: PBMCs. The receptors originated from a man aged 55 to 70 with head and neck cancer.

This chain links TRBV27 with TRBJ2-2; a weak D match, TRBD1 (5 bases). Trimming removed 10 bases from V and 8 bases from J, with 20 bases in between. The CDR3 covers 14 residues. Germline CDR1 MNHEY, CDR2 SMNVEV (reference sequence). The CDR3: CATYPAGMIGELFF. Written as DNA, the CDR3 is TGTGCCACCTACCCGGCAGGGATGATTGGGGAGCTGTTTTTT.

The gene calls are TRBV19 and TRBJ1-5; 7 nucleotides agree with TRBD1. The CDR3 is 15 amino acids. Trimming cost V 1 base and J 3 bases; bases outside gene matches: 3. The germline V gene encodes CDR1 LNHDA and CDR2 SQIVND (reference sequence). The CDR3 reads CASSIGGTVNQPQHF. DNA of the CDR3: TGTGCCAGTAGTATAGGGGGGACAGTCAATCAGCCCCAGCATTTT.

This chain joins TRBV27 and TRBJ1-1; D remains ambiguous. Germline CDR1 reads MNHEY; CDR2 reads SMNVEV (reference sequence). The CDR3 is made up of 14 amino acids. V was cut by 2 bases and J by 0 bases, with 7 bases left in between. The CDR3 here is CASSLMGMNTEAFF. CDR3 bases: TGTGCCAGCAGTTTAATGGGTATGAACACTGAAGCTTTCTTT.

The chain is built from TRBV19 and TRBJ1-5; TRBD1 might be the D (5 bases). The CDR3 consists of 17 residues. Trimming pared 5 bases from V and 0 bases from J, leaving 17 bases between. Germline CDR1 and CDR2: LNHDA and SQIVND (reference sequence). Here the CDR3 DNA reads TGTGCCAGTAGTCCCCCCCGACAGTCCTCTAGCAATCAGCCCCAGCATTTT. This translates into CASSPPRQSSSNQPQHF.

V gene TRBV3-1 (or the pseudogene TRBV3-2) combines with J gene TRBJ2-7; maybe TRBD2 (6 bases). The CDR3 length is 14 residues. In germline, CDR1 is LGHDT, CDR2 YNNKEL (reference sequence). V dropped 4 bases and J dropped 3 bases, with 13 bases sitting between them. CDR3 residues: CASSPGVAVYEQYF. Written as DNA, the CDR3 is TGTGCCAGCAGCCCCGGGGTAGCGGTCTACGAGCAGTACTTC.

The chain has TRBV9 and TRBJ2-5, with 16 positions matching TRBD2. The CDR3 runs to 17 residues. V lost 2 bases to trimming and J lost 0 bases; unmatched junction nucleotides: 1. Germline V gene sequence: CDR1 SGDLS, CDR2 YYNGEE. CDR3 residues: CASSVGLAGGHQETQYF. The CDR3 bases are TGTGCCAGCAGCGTGGGACTAGCGGGAGGGCACCAAGAGACCCAGTACTTC.

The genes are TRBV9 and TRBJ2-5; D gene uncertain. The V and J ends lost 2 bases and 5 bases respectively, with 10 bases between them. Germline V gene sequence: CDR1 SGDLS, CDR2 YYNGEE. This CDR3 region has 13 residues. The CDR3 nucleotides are TGTGCCAGCAGCGTCAGGAGTACGGAGACCCAGTACTTC. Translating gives CASSVRSTETQYF.

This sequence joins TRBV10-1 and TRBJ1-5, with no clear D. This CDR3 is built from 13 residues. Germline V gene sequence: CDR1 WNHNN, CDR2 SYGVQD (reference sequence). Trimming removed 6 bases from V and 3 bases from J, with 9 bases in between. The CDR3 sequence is CASSSDSNQPQHF. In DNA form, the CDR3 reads TGCGCCAGCAGCTCAGACTCCAATCAGCCCCAGCATTTT.

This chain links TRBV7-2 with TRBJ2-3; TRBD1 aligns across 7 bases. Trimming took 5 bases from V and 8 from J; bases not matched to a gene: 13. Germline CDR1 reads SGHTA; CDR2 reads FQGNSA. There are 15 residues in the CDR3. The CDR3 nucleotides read TGTGCCAGCAGCATAGGACAGGACTCTCAGGGTACGCAGTATTTT. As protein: CASSIGQDSQGTQYF.

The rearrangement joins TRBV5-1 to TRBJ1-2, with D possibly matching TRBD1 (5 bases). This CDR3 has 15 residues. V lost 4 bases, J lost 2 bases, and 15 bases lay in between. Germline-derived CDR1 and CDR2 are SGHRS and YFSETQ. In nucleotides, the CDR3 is TGCGCCAGCAGCCCGGGGGGTGGCACCAACTATGGCTACACCTTC. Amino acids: CASSPGGGTNYGYTF.

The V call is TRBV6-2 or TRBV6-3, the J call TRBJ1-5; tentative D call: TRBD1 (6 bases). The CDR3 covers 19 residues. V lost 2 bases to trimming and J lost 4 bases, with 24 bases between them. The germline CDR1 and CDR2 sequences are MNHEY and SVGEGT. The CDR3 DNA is TGTGCCAGCAGTTACCTACGGGACATACAGCTCACGAGGAATCAGCCCCAGCATTTT. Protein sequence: CASSYLRDIQLTRNQPQHF.

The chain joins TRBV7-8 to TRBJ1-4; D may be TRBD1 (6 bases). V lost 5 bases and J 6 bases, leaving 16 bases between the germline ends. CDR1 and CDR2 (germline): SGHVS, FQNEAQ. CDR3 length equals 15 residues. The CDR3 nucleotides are TGTGCCAGCAGCGTTATGGGCAGGGGAGATGAAAAACTGTTTTTT. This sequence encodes CASSVMGRGDEKLFF.

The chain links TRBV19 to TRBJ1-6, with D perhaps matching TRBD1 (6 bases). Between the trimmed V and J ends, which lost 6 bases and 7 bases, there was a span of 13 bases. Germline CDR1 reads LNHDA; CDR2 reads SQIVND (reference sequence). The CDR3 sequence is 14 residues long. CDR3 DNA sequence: TGTGCCAGTAGAAGAGGACAGCCCAATTCACCCCTCCACTTT. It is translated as CASRRGQPNSPLHF.

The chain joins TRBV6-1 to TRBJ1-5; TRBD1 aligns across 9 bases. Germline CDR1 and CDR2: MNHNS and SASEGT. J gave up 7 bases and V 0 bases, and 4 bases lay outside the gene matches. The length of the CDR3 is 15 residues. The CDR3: CASSEAQGAQQPQHF. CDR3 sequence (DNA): TGTGCCAGCAGTGAAGCACAGGGGGCGCAGCAGCCCCAGCATTTT.